What follows are 8 T cell receptor beta chains derived from one specimen sequenced in a study of brain T cells in children with intractable seizures. Time point of the sample: blood from clinic visit 5 months post-surgery; TSC patient then seizure free. TCRdb's table, derived via immunoSEQ multiplex PCR, lists solely in-frame clones and lacks some. The table has about 340,000 clones, more than 85% seen once; the top ten hold 5.5% to 6%. Sequencing used peripheral blood, obtained roughly 5 months after surgery. Every receptor here comes from a boy younger than two with tuberous sclerosis and intractable seizures.

V is TRBV2 and J is TRBJ2-3; D is unclear. Trimming cost V 8 bases and J 2 bases, with 17 bases left between them. Germline assignment: CDR1 SNHLY and CDR2 FYNNEI. The CDR3 is made up of 15 amino acids. CDR3 amino acids: CASLILAFDTDTQYF. Here the CDR3 DNA reads TGTGCCAGCCTTATCCTTGCTTTTGACACAGATACGCAGTATTTT.

This clone was picked up one time. V usage is TRBV5-4 and J usage is TRBJ2-1; TRBD2 matches 13 bases. Trimming at V came to 5 bases and at J to 5 bases, leaving 4 bases not matched to a gene. The CDR3 extends over 15 amino acids. Germline-derived CDR1 and CDR2 are SGHNT and YYREEE (reference sequence). CDR3 region: CASRMGLAGNNEQFF. CDR3 coding DNA: TGTGCCAGCAGGATGGGACTAGCGGGGAACAATGAGCAGTTCTTC.

The chain joins TRBV6-5 to TRBJ2-7, with D unclear. The length of the CDR3 is 13 residues. The V gene lost 2 bases and the J gene lost 2 bases, with 7 bases spanning the gap. Germline V gene sequence: CDR1 MNHEY, CDR2 SVGAGI. CDR3 sequence reads: CASSYAQTYEQYF. Here the CDR3 DNA reads TGTGCCAGCAGTTACGCCCAGACCTACGAGCAGTACTTC.

On this clone itself: A read error may account for a junction end that differs from germline. The chain is built from TRBV7-3 and TRBJ2-7; D is uncertain. Germline V lookup: CDR1 SGHTA, CDR2 FQGTGA. The CDR3 loop spans 15 amino acids. The CDR3 is CASSLSEDPSYEQYF. CDR3 coding DNA: TGTGCCAGCAGTTTAAGCGAGGATCCTTCCTACGAGCAGTACTTC.

CDR3 sequence reads: CASGGGGTEAFF. CDR3 coding DNA: TGTGCCAGCGGGGGGGGTGGCACTGAAGCTTTCTTT. The chain recombines TRBV11-3 with TRBJ1-1; the D gene is possibly TRBD1 (5 bases). Germline CDR1 reads SGHNT; CDR2 reads YENEEA. Between the trimmed V and J ends, which lost 8 bases and 4 bases, there was a span of 11 bases. This CDR3 has 12 amino acids.

CDR3 loop: CASSSLLNTEAFF. The CDR3 bases are TGTGCCAGCAGTTCCCTGTTGAACACTGAAGCTTTCTTT. The chain is built from TRBV12-3 or TRBV12-4 and TRBJ1-1, with no clear D. Trimming took 4 bases from V and 0 from J, leaving 6 bases between them. The CDR3 runs to 13 residues.

CDR3 sequence: CASSVRGEDTQYF. The DNA for the CDR3 is TGTGCCAGCAGCGTAAGGGGGGAGGATACGCAGTATTTT. The V and J genes are TRBV9 and TRBJ2-3; D may correspond to TRBD1 or TRBD2 (6 bases each). V was pared by 1 base and J by 6 bases, with 9 bases between. The length of the CDR3 is 13 residues. Germline CDR1 SGDLS, CDR2 YYNGEE.

The genes are TRBV25-1 and TRBJ1-4, with 7 bases that match TRBD1. The CDR3 sequence is 13 residues long. Germline V gene sequence: CDR1 MGHDK, CDR2 SYGVNS. V shed 3 bases and J 8 bases; nucleotides not matched to a gene: 3. The CDR3 reads CASSDQGGEKLFF. The DNA of the CDR3 is TGTGCCAGCAGTGACCAGGGGGGGGAAAAACTGTTTTTT.